A single sample is the source of the 25 T cell receptor beta chains below, sequenced in a study of T cell repertoires in cytomegalovirus infection. Antigen specificity for these receptors is unknown. MiXCR, run by TCRdb on the reads, gives a single entry per CDR3 protein. In the table there are 110,000 or so distinct CDR3 sequences, about 30% of which are singletons. Specimen: CD8+ T cells from cultured PBMCs, collected from culture after CMV antigen stimulation. Receptor source: a human donor in good health (CMV status not recorded). Some clones in this sample may be carry-over from other donors' samples.

This clonotype was detected a few times. The chain links TRBV28 to TRBJ2-7; D may be TRBD1 (5 bases). Germline loops: CDR1 MDHEN, CDR2 SYDVKM. Trimming stripped 10 bases from V and 7 bases from J, with 20 bases between. The CDR3 extends over 13 amino acids. CDR3 loop: CATLGQGRGEQYF. The CDR3 DNA reads TGTGCCACCCTGGGGCAGGGAAGGGGAGAGCAGTACTTC.

Many counts were recorded for this clonotype. The J gene is TRBJ1-1, the V gene TRBV12-3 or TRBV12-4; 9 nucleotides line up with TRBD1. This CDR3 is built from 15 residues. V gave up 5 bases and J gave up 14 bases; unmatched junction bases: 18. CDR3 amino acids: CASSKAMDRGEVVFF. CDR3 DNA sequence: TGTGCCAGCAGTAAAGCGATGGACAGGGGTGAAGTAGTATTCTTT.

The chain has TRBV6-2 or TRBV6-3 and TRBJ1-2, with D hard to call. The CDR3 is made up of 15 amino acids. Germline assignment: CDR1 MNHEY and CDR2 SVGEGT. Trimming pared 0 bases from V and 6 bases from J, leaving 14 bases between. CDR3 amino acids: CASSYSREFLNGYTF. For the CDR3, the DNA is TGTGCCAGCAGTTACTCACGGGAGTTCTTGAATGGCTACACCTTC.

The CDR3 nucleotides are TGTGCCAGCAGTTACTCAGCGGGGGTCCATGAAGATACGCAGTATTTT. The encoded protein is CASSYSAGVHEDTQYF. The rearrangement joins TRBV6-8 to TRBJ2-3, with 8 bases that match TRBD2. This CDR3 has 16 residues. Looked up from germline, CDR1 is MNHGY and CDR2 is SAAAGT. Losses at the gene ends were 0 bases for V and 5 bases for J; bases not matched to a gene: 7.

This chain uses TRBV6-2 or TRBV6-3 with TRBJ2-1; TRBD2 agrees at 7 bases. CDR1 and CDR2 (germline): MNHEY, SVGEGT. With V trimmed by 5 bases and J by 2 bases, 12 bases remained unmatched. The CDR3 consists of 17 residues. CDR3 in DNA: TGTGCCAGCAGTACACTCTCGAGCGGGGACCCCTACAATGAGCAGTTCTTC. It codes for CASSTLSSGDPYNEQFF.

The rearrangement joins TRBV27 to TRBJ2-1; 7 positions agree with TRBD2. The CDR3 spans 17 residues. Germline V gene data show CDR1 as MNHEY and CDR2 as SMNVEV (reference sequence). V gave up 0 bases and J gave up 7 bases; unmatched junction bases: 12. CDR3 DNA: TGTGCCAGCAGTTTATCGTGGACTAGTGGGGGAAAGAATGAGCAGTTCTTC. Amino acid sequence: CASSLSWTSGGKNEQFF.

The chain uses TRBV4-1 and TRBJ2-2; TRBD2 might be the D (5 bases). CDR1 is MGHRA and CDR2 is YSYEKL in the germline V gene. The V gene lost 0 bases and the J gene lost 5 bases, with 13 bases spanning the gap. The length of the CDR3 is 16 residues. CDR3 loop: CASSQEEGSWTGELFF. CDR3 nucleotide sequence: TGCGCCAGCAGCCAAGAAGAGGGATCGTGGACCGGGGAGCTGTTTTTT.

The rearrangement links TRBV12-3 or TRBV12-4 to TRBJ2-3; possibly TRBD2 for D (6 bases). The length of the CDR3 is 15 residues. Trimming pared 4 bases from V and 2 bases from J, leaving 13 bases between. CDR3 amino acids: CASSSTGTDTDTQYF. The CDR3 DNA follows: TGTGCCAGCAGTTCTACCGGGACTGACACAGATACGCAGTATTTT.

The chain uses TRBV4-1 and TRBJ2-7, with TRBD2 matching over 13 bases. The CDR3 is made up of 15 amino acids. V trimming: 4 bases; J trimming: 6 bases; junction bases outside the gene matches: 6. From germline, CDR1 is MGHRA and CDR2 YSYEKL. CDR3 nucleotides: TGCGCCAGCAGCCCAGGACTAGCGGGGGCATGCGAGCAGTACTTC. It encodes CASSPGLAGACEQYF.

This chain links TRBV7-1 with TRBJ2-3; 9 bases agree with TRBD1. TRBV7-1 is treated as an ORF (open reading frame) with a function not yet certain. Trimming at V came to 3 bases and at J to 2 bases, leaving 6 bases not matched to a gene. The CDR3 covers 16 residues. CDR3 nucleotide sequence: TGTGCCAGCAGCTCGGGGACAGGGAGAATCACAGATACGCAGTATTTT. It yields the protein CASSSGTGRITDTQYF.

This chain joins TRBV2 and TRBJ2-3; D is unclear. The germline V gene encodes CDR1 SNHLY and CDR2 FYNNEI. V was trimmed by 5 bases and J by 5 bases, leaving 20 bases between them. This CDR3 is built from 16 residues. CDR3 bases: TGTGCCAGCAGTCCTCTGATCGGACGGATCGAAGATACGCAGTATTTT. This gives the protein CASSPLIGRIEDTQYF.

This sequence joins TRBV6-2 or TRBV6-3 and TRBJ2-5; D call uncertain. CDR1 and CDR2 from the germline V gene are MNHEY and SVGEGT. Trimming removed 2 bases at V and 1 base at J, with 8 bases between. CDR3 length equals 14 residues. This CDR3 is CASSYGSAQETQYF. The CDR3 bases are TGTGCCAGCAGTTACGGGTCGGCCCAAGAGACCCAGTACTTC.

This CDR3 is CASSYPHRLPLKDNEQFF. CDR3 DNA sequence: TGTGCCAGCAGTTACCCCCACCGGCTGCCTCTAAAGGACAATGAGCAGTTCTTC. The chain employs TRBV6-2 or TRBV6-3 and TRBJ2-1, with D uncertain. CDR1 and CDR2 (germline): MNHEY, SVGEGT. V gave up 2 bases and J gave up 5 bases, with 22 bases separating them. The CDR3 loop spans 18 amino acids.

The gene calls are TRBV11-2 and TRBJ2-2, with D maybe TRBD1 (5 bases). The CDR3 runs to 15 residues. Trimming stripped 4 bases from V and 4 bases from J, with 13 bases between. CDR1 SGHAT and CDR2 FQNNGV come from the germline V gene. CDR3 bases: TGTGCCAGCAGCTCCAGGGAATTGGGCACCGGGGAGCTGTTTTTT. Translating it yields CASSSRELGTGELFF. Together with reference TRBV11-2 and TRBJ2-2, the CDR3 gives the full variable domain: EAGVAQSPRYKIIEKRQSVAFWCNPISGHATLYWYQQILGQGPKLLIQFQNNGVVDDSQLPKDRFSAERLKGVDSTLKIQPAKLEDSAVYLCASSSRELGTGELFFGEGSRLTVL.

This clonotype turned up a few times. The chain links TRBV12-3 or TRBV12-4 to TRBJ2-7, with D unclear. The CDR3 contains 12 residues. The germline V and J ends were trimmed by 8 bases and 6 bases, with 14 bases remaining between them. The CDR3 is CASRKGPREQYF. CDR3 nucleotide sequence: TGTGCCAGCCGGAAGGGTCCGCGCGAGCAGTACTTC.

This chain connects TRBV7-6 to TRBJ1-1; D is perhaps TRBD1 (5 bases). The V gene's germline CDR1 is SGHVS and CDR2 FNYEAQ. There are 13 residues in the CDR3. V was clipped by 1 base and J by 7 bases, with 10 bases between them. Here the CDR3 DNA reads TGTGCCAGCAGCTTAGTGGCCGACAGTGAAGCTTTCTTT. Translated, it gives CASSLVADSEAFF.

This clonotype was counted between two and nine times. The rearrangement uses TRBV5-1 and TRBJ1-1, with D possibly being TRBD1 (6 bases). CDR1 SGHRS and CDR2 YFSETQ come from the germline V gene. The CDR3 sequence is 16 residues long. Trimming took off 4 bases at V and 4 bases at J, with 20 bases between the two ends. CDR3 sequence (DNA): TGCGCCAGCAGCCCTTTTCGGGGGCGATTTAGCACTGAAGCTTTCTTT. Translating gives CASSPFRGRFSTEAFF.

CDR3 region: CASMVAVWPYNEQFF. The CDR3 DNA is TGTGCCAGTATGGTAGCTGTATGGCCCTACAATGAGCAGTTCTTC. The chain recombines TRBV19 with TRBJ2-1; no reliable D call. This CDR3 contains 15 residues. Germline CDR1 LNHDA, CDR2 SQIVND (reference sequence). The V and J ends lost 7 bases and 2 bases respectively, with 15 bases between them.

The chain links TRBV4-1 to TRBJ2-7, with 8 bases lining up with TRBD1. Germline assignment: CDR1 MGHRA and CDR2 YSYEKL. This CDR3 is built from 14 residues. V shed 3 bases, J shed 5 bases, and the junction held 6 bases outside the gene matches. The CDR3 nucleotides are TGCGCCAGCAGCCATACGGACAGGGAGGACGAGCAGTACTTC. Its translation: CASSHTDREDEQYF.

This clonotype was seen once. The CDR3: CAASNRTGGYGYTF. In DNA, the CDR3 is TGTGCCGCATCTAACCGTACAGGGGGCTATGGCTACACCTTC. The chain has TRBV10-3 and TRBJ1-2; 8 bases line up with TRBD1. The CDR3 extends over 14 amino acids. V lost 11 bases, J lost 4 bases, and 12 bases stayed unmatched. Looked up from germline, CDR1 is ENHRY and CDR2 is SYGVKD.

This clonotype was recorded a few times. This chain joins TRBV5-4 and TRBJ2-3, with D possibly matching TRBD2 (5 bases). V dropped 9 bases and J dropped 0 bases, with 11 bases sitting between them. Germline V lookup: CDR1 SGHNT, CDR2 YYREEE (reference sequence). The CDR3 is 13 amino acids. The CDR3 nucleotides are TGTGCCAACCCCGGGGAAAGCACAGATACGCAGTATTTT. This sequence encodes CANPGESTDTQYF. The variable domain in full, with the rest retrieved from reference TRBV5-4 and TRBJ2-3, is ETGVTQSPTHLIKTRGQQVTLRCSSQSGHNTVSWYQQALGQGPQFIFQYYREEENGRGNFPPRFSGLQFPNYSSELNVNALELDDSALYLCANPGESTDTQYFGPGTRLTVL.

Details on this clonotype: The CDR3 carries no conserved terminal phenylalanine or tryptophan, so it likely arises from a read error. Written as DNA, the CDR3 is TGTGCCAGCAGTGAAGCGACAGATAACTATGGCTACACCTAC. Translating gives CASSEATDNYGYTY. This sequence joins TRBV6-1 and TRBJ1-2; the D gene is possibly TRBD1 (5 bases). The germline V gene has CDR1 MNHNS and CDR2 SASEGT. V lost 0 bases to trimming and J lost 1 base, with 6 bases between them. This CDR3 contains 14 residues.

The rearrangement links TRBV27 to TRBJ1-6; D ambiguous. V dropped 2 bases and J dropped 0 bases, with 11 bases sitting between them. Germline loops: CDR1 MNHEY, CDR2 SMNVEV (reference sequence). The CDR3 is 17 amino acids. CDR3 amino acids: CASSLSFWSSYNSPLHF. In DNA, the CDR3 is TGTGCCAGCAGTTTAAGCTTCTGGAGCTCCTATAATTCACCCCTCCACTTT.

There are many counts of this clonotype. The chain employs TRBV7-2 and TRBJ1-5, with a possible D match to TRBD1 (6 bases). The CDR3 covers 16 residues. Germline assignment: CDR1 SGHTA and CDR2 FQGNSA. V lost 1 base and J 6 bases, leaving 16 bases between the germline ends. CDR3 nucleotide sequence: TGTGCCAGCAGCTTAGTAGGGGGGGCTATCGGTCAGCCCCAGCATTTT. Translating it yields CASSLVGGAIGQPQHF.

The gene calls are TRBV6-5 and TRBJ2-3; 13 bases are a match to TRBD2. CDR1 is MNHEY and CDR2 is SVGAGI in the germline V gene. The CDR3 has 18 residues. The J segment lost 7 bases and the V segment lost 4 bases, leaving 14 bases of the junction unmatched. CDR3 loop: CASSFYPLLAGGRYTQYF. DNA of the CDR3: TGTGCCAGCAGTTTTTACCCCCTACTAGCGGGGGGGCGTTATACGCAGTATTTT.